The rows below give T cell receptor beta chains drawn from one sample of a study of post-analysis software for immune sequencing data. TCRdb re-called the PCR reads through MiXCR, storing one row per CDR3 protein. The profile shows hundreds of thousands of distinct CDR3 sequences, roughly 30% of them singletons. Specimen: blood. The origin of the receptors is a girl aged 5-17 years with multiple sclerosis. The CDR3 runs from the conserved cysteine through the conserved F or W. Each record gives: D gene, clone size, J gene, V gene, CDR3 DNA, CDR3 protein. A D gene is named only where the DNA matches it firmly. Clone size is stated in some rows and not others, as once, few, many or a class when expanded.

>NA|many|TRBJ2-4|TRBV10-3
TGTGCCATCAGTGAGCCGAAAGGGATGGAAAACATTCAGTACTTC
CAISEPKGMENIQYF
>NA|few|TRBJ2-5|TRBV12-3/TRBV12-4
TGTGCCAGCAGTTTATCTATGGACCAAGAGACCCAGTACTTC
CASSLSMDQETQYF
>NA|many|TRBJ2-7|TRBV29-1
TGCAGCGTTGAACAGCGCTACGAGCAGTACTTC
CSVEQRYEQYF
>NA|many|TRBJ2-1|TRBV7-8
TGTGCCAGCAGCTCCCCGGGACTTCCCAGCTCCTACAATGAGCAGTTCTTC
CASSSPGLPSSYNEQFF
>NA|NA|TRBJ2-3|TRBV29-1
TGCAGCGGGGGAGGTTCGTGGACAGATACGCAGTATTTT
CSGGGSWTDTQYF
>TRBD2|many|TRBJ2-1|TRBV4-3
TGCGCCAGCAGCGGAGCTTGGGAGGGAGAGGCCAATGAGCAGTTCTTC
CASSGAWEGEANEQFF
>TRBD1|many|TRBJ1-6|TRBV6-1
TGTGCCAGCATGAGGGACAGGGGCGGCAATTCACCCCTCCACTTT
CASMRDRGGNSPLHF
>NA|NA|TRBJ2-5|TRBV20-1
TGCAGTGCTAGAGAGAGGGAGGAGACCCAGTACTTC
CSAREREETQYF
>NA|NA|TRBJ2-1|TRBV28
TGTGCCAGCAGCCCCCTGGGGGAGGGGGACCGATACAATGAGCAGTTCTTC
CASSPLGEGDRYNEQFF
>TRBD2|NA|TRBJ2-1|TRBV4-1
TGCGCCAGCAGCCAAGGGACTAGCGGGGGCCGACCGCAGTTCTTC
CASSQGTSGGRPQFF
>TRBD1|NA|TRBJ2-7|TRBV10-3
TGTGCCATCAGTGAGTATACAGGGGGCTATGATGAGCAGTACTTC
CAISEYTGGYDEQYF
>NA|few|TRBJ2-7|TRBV28
TGTGCCAGCAATACAGCCACCAATTCCTACGAGCAGTACTTC
CASNTATNSYEQYF
>NA|NA|TRBJ1-4|TRBV12-3/TRBV12-4
TGTGCCAGCAGTTACAGCTCAACTAATGAAAAACTGTTTTTT
CASSYSSTNEKLFF
>TRBD1|NA|TRBJ1-2|TRBV25-1
TGTGCCAGCAGTGAATCGGGAGACAGGGTACATGGCTACACCTTC
CASSESGDRVHGYTF
>TRBD1|NA|TRBJ1-2|TRBV27
TGTGCCAGCAGAGGGACAGGGTGTTATGGCTACACCTTC
CASRGTGCYGYTF
>TRBD2|NA|TRBJ2-3|TRBV28
TGTGCCAGCAGTTCCCCGGGACTAGCGGTGAGGAGAGATACGCAGTATTTT
CASSSPGLAVRRDTQYF
>NA|NA|TRBJ2-2|TRBV20-1
TGCAGTGCGAGCCACAGGGCGAACACCGGGGAGCTGTTTTTT
CSASHRANTGELFF
>NA|NA|TRBJ2-7|TRBV11-2
TGTGCCAGCAGCTTGGGGGGTCTATTGTACGAGCAGTACTTC
CASSLGGLLYEQYF
>NA|few|TRBJ2-7|TRBV12-3/TRBV12-4
TGTGCCAGCAACCTCGGGTGGGGGGCCAACGAGCAGTACTTC
CASNLGWGANEQYF
>NA|NA|TRBJ1-2|TRBV20-1
TGCAGTGCTAGCATCGGTTATGGCTACACCTTC
CSASIGYGYTF
>NA|few|TRBJ2-3|TRBV10-3
TGTGCCATCAGTGAGTTCGGACTCGCGAACACAGATACGCAGTATTTT
CAISEFGLANTDTQYF
>TRBD1|few|TRBJ1-6|TRBV29-1
TGCAGCTTTAGACAGGGACAAAATTCACCCCTCCACTTT
CSFRQGQNSPLHF
>TRBD2|few|TRBJ2-1|TRBV29-1
TGCAGCGTTGATAGCGCGGGGAGGGAGAATGAGCAGTTCTTC
CSVDSAGRENEQFF
>TRBD1|few|TRBJ2-5|TRBV7-2
TGTGCCAGCAGCCTGGACAGGGCGGGAGAGACCCAGTACTTC
CASSLDRAGETQYF
>NA|NA|TRBJ2-7|TRBV7-2
TGTGCCAGCAGCTCCCAGCCCACCTCCTACGAGCAGTACTTC
CASSSQPTSYEQYF
>NA|NA|TRBJ1-5|TRBV4-1
TGCGCCAGCAGCCAAGATGCGGGGGGGTTTCGTCAGCCCCAGCATTTT
CASSQDAGGFRQPQHF
>TRBD2|NA|TRBJ2-1|TRBV4-1
TGCGCCAGCAGCCAGGATGGACTAGCGGGAATCAATGAGCAGTTCTTC
CASSQDGLAGINEQFF
>TRBD2|NA|TRBJ2-5|TRBV6-5
TGTGCCAGCAGTCGTGGACTAGCGGGAGTAGGAGAGACCCAGTACTTC
CASSRGLAGVGETQYF
>NA|few|TRBJ2-1|TRBV9
TGTGCCAGCAGTCCCGGTGAGCAGTTCTTC
CASSPGEQFF
>NA|NA|TRBJ2-5|TRBV29-1
TGCAGCGTTGAACTAGCTGAGACCCAGTACTTC
CSVELAETQYF
>NA|many|TRBJ2-1|TRBV5-1
TGCGCCAGCAGCTTGGGCCGACCCTCGGGGAATGAGCAGTTCTTC
CASSLGRPSGNEQFF
>NA|NA|TRBJ1-5|TRBV27
TGTGCCAGCAGACCCGGGACACGCCAATATAGCAATCAGCCCCAGCATTTT
CASRPGTRQYSNQPQHF
>NA|NA|TRBJ2-7|TRBV9
TGCGCCAGCAGCCAACTCTGGGGGAACGGCGAGCAGTACTTC
CASSQLWGNGEQYF